The next 26 T cell receptor beta chains were all read from a single sample in a study of control samples from healthy donors and cancer patients. Only in-frame clones appear in the TCRdb table, and some are missing; sequencing was by immunoSEQ multiplex PCR. The sample holds about 270,000 clones; approximately 80% are singletons and the top ten take 13%. The material sequenced was PBMCs. Receptors originate from a woman aged 55-69 years with lung cancer.

The V and J genes are TRBV18 and TRBJ1-2; 8 bases are shared with TRBD1. The V segment lost 3 bases and the J segment 3 bases; nucleotides outside the gene matches: 0. Germline V CDR1 and CDR2: KGHSH, LQKENI. The CDR3 contains 13 residues. The CDR3 bases are TGTGCCAGCTCACCGGGACAGGACTATGGCTACACCTTC. Residues: CASSPGQDYGYTF.

In DNA form, the CDR3 reads TGTGCCAGCAGTTCTAGCGGGGGGGCCCACAATGAGCAGTTCTTC. Encoded protein: CASSSSGGAHNEQFF. This rearrangement joins TRBV6-5 to TRBJ2-1, with 12 bases fitting TRBD2. The CDR3 extends over 15 amino acids. Germline V lookup: CDR1 MNHEY, CDR2 SVGAGI. The junction had 3 bases not matched to a gene; V was cut back by 4 bases and J by 5 bases.

For this clone: Within the sample, other DNA sequences also encode this same CDR3. The chain carries TRBV5-6 and TRBJ1-5; D is unresolved. The CDR3 sequence is 15 residues long. V was clipped by 0 bases and J by 2 bases, with 9 bases between them. Germline values: CDR1 SGHDT, CDR2 YYEEEE. The chain's CDR3 is CASSLGGFGNQPQHF. CDR3 nucleotides: TGTGCCAGCAGCTTGGGAGGGTTTGGCAATCAGCCCCAGCATTTT.

This clone appeared a few times. The rearrangement links TRBV27 to TRBJ2-1; the D is unclear. The V gene lost 0 bases and the J gene lost 10 bases, with 7 bases spanning the gap. Germline-derived CDR1 and CDR2 are MNHEY and SMNVEV (reference sequence). This CDR3 has 12 amino acids. CDR3: CASSLSTGEQFF. The CDR3 region has the DNA TGTGCCAGCAGTTTATCTACCGGGGAGCAGTTCTTC.

This clone has only one observation. The chain has TRBV11-2 and TRBJ1-3; 7 bases line up with TRBD1. This CDR3 has 15 amino acids. CDR1 is SGHAT, CDR2 FQNNGV, per germline. With V trimmed by 6 bases and J by 4 bases, 9 bases remained unmatched. The CDR3 coding sequence is TGTGCCAGCAGGCTTACAGGGGCTGGAGGAAACACCATATATTTT. It codes for CASRLTGAGGNTIYF.

This clone was observed a single time. Different DNA sequences within this sample yield the same CDR3. The chain combines TRBV7-9 with TRBJ2-2; 10 bases agree with TRBD1. The CDR3 sequence is 14 residues long. The V and J ends lost 4 bases and 5 bases, in that order; junction bases with no gene match: 1. Germline V gene lookup returns CDR1 SEHNR and CDR2 FQNEAQ (reference sequence). The CDR3 loop is CASSWTGGTGELFF. In nucleotides, the CDR3 is TGTGCCAGCAGCTGGACAGGGGGGACCGGGGAGCTGTTTTTT.

The chain has TRBV2 and TRBJ2-1; the D call may be TRBD1 or TRBD2 (5 bases each). The CDR3 spans 12 residues. V was pared by 7 bases and J by 12 bases, with 16 bases between. Per germline, CDR1 SNHLY and CDR2 FYNNEI. CDR3 nucleotides: TGTGCCAGCAACAATCAGGGACCTGGGCAGTTCTTC. The encoded protein is CASNNQGPGQFF.

V is TRBV4-1 and J is TRBJ2-3, with no clear D. The germline gives CDR1 MGHRA, CDR2 YSYEKL. This CDR3 comprises 14 residues. V lost 0 bases, J lost 2 bases, and 6 bases lay in between. The CDR3 loop is CASSQEQTTDTQYF. CDR3 DNA: TGCGCCAGCAGCCAAGAACAGACCACAGATACGCAGTATTTT.

This rearrangement joins TRBV5-5 to TRBJ1-5; TRBD1 is a possible D gene (5 bases). The CDR3 contains 14 residues. The germline gives CDR1 SGHKS, CDR2 YYEKEE (reference sequence). With 3 bases removed from V and 11 bases from J, the gap between germline ends came to 18 bases. The CDR3 region is CASSSGTEKSAQHF. CDR3 coding DNA: TGTGCCAGCAGCTCCGGGACTGAGAAGTCGGCCCAGCATTTT.

This rearrangement joins TRBV30 to TRBJ1-5; 7 positions match TRBD1. There are 14 residues in the CDR3. Per germline, CDR1 GTSNPN and CDR2 SVGIG (reference sequence). Trimming at V came to 4 bases and at J to 0 bases, leaving 3 bases not matched to a gene. CDR3 region: CAWTGGNSNQPQHF. The CDR3 bases are TGTGCCTGGACAGGGGGGAATAGCAATCAGCCCCAGCATTTT.

The chain links TRBV28 to TRBJ2-5, with TRBD2 as a possible D gene (6 bases). In germline, CDR1 is MDHEN, CDR2 SYDVKM. Trimming cost V 5 bases and J 4 bases, with 14 bases left between them. CDR3 size: 14 residues. The DNA of the CDR3 is TGTGCCAGCAGTCTAGGCGGGGTGGGAGAGACCCAGTACTTC. Its translation is CASSLGGVGETQYF.

The chain employs TRBV5-6 and TRBJ2-3, with TRBD1 identical over 7 bases. Germline V gene data show CDR1 as SGHDT and CDR2 as YYEEEE. This CDR3 spans 16 amino acids. Trimming cost V 4 bases and J 2 bases; bases outside gene matches: 10. CDR3 coding DNA: TGTGCCAGCAGCCCTTTGGACAGGATGCCCACAGATACGCAGTATTTT. Translation: CASSPLDRMPTDTQYF.

The V and J genes are TRBV13 and TRBJ2-3; possibly TRBD2 for D (5 bases). Trimming cost V 3 bases and J 0 bases, with 7 bases left between them. The CDR3 loop spans 14 amino acids. Germline V gives CDR1 PRHDT, CDR2 FYEKMQ (reference sequence). CDR3 sequence reads: CASSFEGSTDTQYF. For the CDR3, the DNA is TGTGCCAGCAGCTTCGAGGGTAGCACAGATACGCAGTATTTT.

The gene calls are TRBV18 and TRBJ2-7, with TRBD1 matching 9 bases. Germline CDR1 reads KGHSH; CDR2 reads LQKENI. Germline trimming cut 5 bases from V and 3 bases from J; bases unmatched to any gene: 5. The CDR3 length is 14 residues. The CDR3 region is CASSSTTGGYEQYF. The CDR3 nucleotides read TGTGCCAGCTCATCCACGACAGGGGGCTACGAGCAGTACTTC. Drawing the rest from reference TRBV18 and TRBJ2-7, the complete variable domain is NAGVMQNPRHLVRRRGQEARLRCSPMKGHSHVYWYRQLPEEGLKFMVYLQKENIIDESGMPKERFSAEFPKEGPSILRIQQVVRGDSAAYFCASSSTTGGYEQYFGPGTRLTVT.

The chain carries TRBV15 and TRBJ1-2, with a tentative D call TRBD1 (5 bases). This CDR3 comprises 15 residues. The germline V and J ends were trimmed by 2 bases and 3 bases, with 13 bases remaining between them. Germline V lookup: CDR1 LNHNV, CDR2 YYDKDF (reference sequence). CDR3 DNA: TGTGCCACCAGCAGACAGGGAGCGGGGGACTATGGCTACACCTTC. Encoded protein: CATSRQGAGDYGYTF.

The V gene is TRBV7-2, the J gene TRBJ1-4; 10 bases agree with TRBD1. In germline, CDR1 is SGHTA, CDR2 FQGNSA. The CDR3 is 13 residues long. With V trimmed by 5 bases and J by 8 bases, 2 bases remained unmatched. CDR3 DNA sequence: TGTGCCAGCAGCCCGGGACAGGGGGAAAAACTGTTTTTT. Amino acid sequence: CASSPGQGEKLFF.

The rearrangement links TRBV5-4 to TRBJ2-3; TRBD1 matches at 7 bases. Germline lookup yields CDR1 SGHNT and CDR2 YYREEE (reference sequence). The CDR3 sequence is 14 residues long. Unmatched junction bases numbered 4, after V lost 0 bases and J lost 6 bases. The CDR3: CASSLEGAGDTQYF. In DNA, the CDR3 is TGTGCCAGCAGCTTGGAGGGGGCAGGGGATACGCAGTATTTT.

The J gene is TRBJ1-2, the V gene TRBV18, with unresolved D. V dropped 2 bases and J dropped 8 bases, with 9 bases sitting between them. Germline CDR1 and CDR2: KGHSH and LQKENI. This CDR3 has 12 residues. In DNA, the CDR3 is TGTGCCAGCTCACCAACGGGAGGCGGCTACACCTTC. This gives the protein CASSPTGGGYTF.

This clone was recorded once. The chain combines TRBV7-9 with TRBJ2-7; a possible D gene is TRBD1 (5 bases). CDR3 length: 15 residues. V gave up 1 base and J gave up 0 bases, with 10 bases separating them. Germline V gene lookup returns CDR1 SEHNR and CDR2 FQNEAQ (reference sequence). CDR3 region: CASSLGGLSSYEQYF. The CDR3 nucleotides are TGTGCCAGCAGCTTAGGGGGCCTTAGCTCCTACGAGCAGTACTTC.

This chain connects TRBV6-5 to TRBJ1-5; D gene uncertain. The CDR3 sequence is 13 residues long. The V and J ends lost 8 bases and 0 bases respectively, with 8 bases between them. The germline V gene encodes CDR1 MNHEY and CDR2 SVGAGI. The CDR3 DNA reads as TGTGCCAGCCAGGAGGGTAGCAATCAGCCCCAGCATTTT. Translating it yields CASQEGSNQPQHF.

This clone appeared a single time. The chain links TRBV11-2 to TRBJ2-2; TRBD1 aligns across 7 bases. CDR3 length: 17 residues. Germline V gives CDR1 SGHAT, CDR2 FQNNGV. Germline trimming cut 6 bases from V and 2 bases from J; bases unmatched to any gene: 12. CDR3 region: CASRGFAGTDNTGELFF. CDR3 DNA sequence: TGTGCCAGCAGGGGGTTTGCCGGGACAGATAACACCGGGGAGCTGTTTTTT.

J is TRBJ2-1 and V is TRBV28; 8 bases align to TRBD2. V trimming: 0 bases; J trimming: 8 bases; junction bases outside the gene matches: 12. The germline V gene encodes CDR1 MDHEN and CDR2 SYDVKM. The CDR3 is 17 residues long. DNA for the CDR3: TGTGCCAGCAGTTTATGGAGAGAGCGGGGGAGCGGCGATGAGCAGTTCTTC. Encoded protein: CASSLWRERGSGDEQFF.

The table lists this clone with a count of one. This CDR3 reads CSARRGEEQYF. As DNA, the CDR3 is TGCAGTGCTAGGAGGGGGGAAGAGCAGTACTTC. This chain uses TRBV20-1 with TRBJ2-7; either TRBD1 or TRBD2 may supply D (6 bases each). V lost 3 bases, J lost 7 bases, and 10 bases lay in between. The CDR3 extends over 11 amino acids. The V gene's germline CDR1 is DFQATT and CDR2 SNEGSKA (reference sequence).

This clone was observed at least ten times. This chain uses TRBV3-1 (or the pseudogene TRBV3-2) with TRBJ2-7; 9 nucleotides agree with TRBD2. From germline, CDR1 is LGHDT and CDR2 YNNKEL (reference sequence). This CDR3 is 14 amino acids long. V shed 4 bases and J 7 bases; nucleotides not matched to a gene: 8. The CDR3 region is CASSRTGLASEQYF. Written as DNA, the CDR3 is TGTGCCAGCAGCCGGACGGGACTAGCAAGTGAGCAGTACTTC.

This clone was observed a handful of times. This sequence joins TRBV13 and TRBJ1-1; D perhaps matches TRBD1 (6 bases). Deletions cut 5 bases from V and 3 bases from J, with 7 bases between. This CDR3 has 12 amino acids. From germline, CDR1 is PRHDT and CDR2 FYEKMQ (reference sequence). CDR3 sequence (DNA): TGTGCCAGCAGCAGGACAGACACTGAAGCTTTCTTT. Translation: CASSRTDTEAFF.

The V gene is TRBV14, the J gene TRBJ2-3; D is undetermined. The CDR3 contains 15 residues. Germline V CDR1 and CDR2: SGHDN, FVKESK. The V and J ends lost 0 bases and 4 bases respectively, with 11 bases between them. The CDR3 spells CASSQDLARSDTQYF. CDR3 in DNA: TGTGCCAGCAGCCAAGATTTGGCTAGATCAGATACGCAGTATTTT.